These 3 T cell receptor beta chains came from one sample sequenced in a study of T cells after yellow fever vaccination. Using its own MiXCR run on the 5' RACE reads, TCRdb lists one record per CDR3 protein. The sample has around 68,000 distinct CDR3 sequences, roughly 7% seen once. Material: CD8+ T cells sorted from PBMCs, obtained 10 to 11 days after the first yellow fever vaccination. These receptor sequences come from a man aged 18 to 30 who received the YFV17D yellow fever vaccine.

The chain employs TRBV5-1 and TRBJ2-7, with D perhaps being TRBD1 or TRBD2 (6 bases each). In germline, CDR1 is SGHRS, CDR2 YFSETQ. V lost 1 base to trimming and J lost 5 bases, with 13 bases between them. The CDR3 totals 14 residues. Here the CDR3 reads CASSLRGDDDEQYF. CDR3 sequence (DNA): TGCGCCAGCAGCTTGAGGGGGGACGACGACGAGCAGTACTTC.

This clonotype was counted ten times or more. The gene calls are TRBV27 and TRBJ2-1, with 7 bases lining up with TRBD1. Germline CDR1 MNHEY, CDR2 SMNVEV (reference sequence). V shed 3 bases, J shed 8 bases, and the junction held 7 bases outside the gene matches. The CDR3 extends over 14 amino acids. The CDR3 nucleotides read TGTGCCAGCAGTTTTATGAAGGGGGCGCATGAGCAGTTCTTC. It codes for CASSFMKGAHEQFF.

The chain uses TRBV3-1 and TRBJ2-5, with 8 positions matching TRBD2. This CDR3 has 15 amino acids. Looked up from germline, CDR1 is LGHDT and CDR2 is YNNKEL (reference sequence). Losses at the gene ends were 1 base for V and 5 bases for J; bases not matched to a gene: 6. As DNA, the CDR3 is TGTGCCAGCAGCCAAGTTCGGGGGGGTGAGGAGACCCAGTACTTC. This gives the protein CASSQVRGGEETQYF.